Below are 27 T cell receptor beta chains sequenced from a single sample in a study of T-cell memory formation after mild COVID-19. TCRdb passed the 5' RACE reads through MiXCR, listing each CDR3 protein once. The sample has approximately 100,000 distinct CDR3 sequences, about 15% seen once. The specimen was PBMCs or a T cell subset sorted from them (not recorded which). These TCRs come from an adult woman who had mild COVID-19 (a few samples of this study predate the infection). Cell type and time point are not known.

In this sample, this clonotype turned up many times. This rearrangement joins TRBV4-1 to TRBJ1-1, with TRBD1 as a possible D gene (5 bases). Trimming removed 0 bases at V and 1 base at J, with 15 bases between. The CDR3 is 17 amino acids. Germline V gives CDR1 MGHRA, CDR2 YSYEKL. CDR3: CASSQDLVSGGNTEAFF. The CDR3 region has the DNA TGCGCCAGCAGCCAAGATCTCGTATCGGGGGGGAACACTGAAGCTTTCTTT.

There are a few counts of this clonotype. V usage is TRBV12-5 and J usage is TRBJ1-5, with 11 bases aligning to TRBD1. V was clipped by 1 base and J by 8 bases; unmatched bases: 4. From germline, CDR1 is LGHNT and CDR2 FRNRAP. This CDR3 contains 15 residues. This chain's CDR3 is CASGLGTGGIEPQHF. Written as DNA, the CDR3 is TGTGCTAGTGGTTTGGGGACAGGGGGCATCGAGCCCCAGCATTTT.

V usage is TRBV7-9 and J usage is TRBJ2-1, with D possibly being TRBD2 (5 bases). The germline CDR1 and CDR2 sequences are SEHNR and FQNEAQ (reference sequence). V lost 4 bases and J lost 8, with 15 bases in between. CDR3 length: 14 residues. The DNA of the CDR3 is TGTGCCAGCAGCTCGGGAAAGGGATCAGATGAGCAGTTCTTC. It specifies CASSSGKGSDEQFF.

The V gene is TRBV18, the J gene TRBJ2-7, with 7 nucleotides matching TRBD2. This CDR3 has 16 amino acids. Germline V gives CDR1 KGHSH, CDR2 LQKENI. The trim removed 1 base at V and 1 base at J, leaving 7 bases unmatched. This CDR3 is CASSPREGSGSYEQYF. The CDR3 DNA sequence: TGTGCCAGCTCACCACGGGAGGGGTCCGGGTCCTACGAGCAGTACTTC.

The V gene is TRBV14, the J gene TRBJ2-7, with unresolved D. This CDR3 contains 13 residues. The V gene lost 0 bases and the J gene lost 1 base, with 4 bases spanning the gap. In germline, CDR1 is SGHDN, CDR2 FVKESK. The DNA of the CDR3 is TGTGCCAGCAGCCAAGATCGGTCCTACGAGCAGTACTTC. This gives the protein CASSQDRSYEQYF.

The J gene is TRBJ2-3, the V gene TRBV5-1; no reliable D call. Looked up from germline, CDR1 is SGHRS and CDR2 is YFSETQ. Trimming took off 2 bases at V and 5 bases at J, with 12 bases between the two ends. The CDR3 covers 14 residues. The CDR3 is CASSFAVGIDTQYF. CDR3 DNA sequence: TGCGCCAGCAGCTTCGCGGTGGGGATAGATACGCAGTATTTT.

The sample holds a few counts of this clonotype. The J gene is TRBJ2-3, the V gene TRBV20-1; TRBD2 is a possible D gene (6 bases). Germline lookup yields CDR1 DFQATT and CDR2 SNEGSKA (reference sequence). V dropped 0 bases and J dropped 2 bases, with 12 bases sitting between them. There are 15 residues in the CDR3. Here the CDR3 DNA reads TGCAGTGCTAGAGAATATCAGCGGGTCACAGATACGCAGTATTTT. This encodes CSAREYQRVTDTQYF.

This clonotype was recorded only once. The rearrangement uses TRBV4-1 and TRBJ1-1, with 9 bases that match TRBD1. CDR3 size: 15 residues. Germline V gene data show CDR1 as MGHRA and CDR2 as YSYEKL. The V and J ends lost 0 bases and 4 bases, in that order; junction bases with no gene match: 3. The chain's CDR3 is CASSQEGTGLTEAFF. The CDR3 nucleotides are TGCGCCAGCAGCCAAGAGGGGACAGGGCTCACTGAAGCTTTCTTT.

The chain recombines TRBV27 with TRBJ2-7; 8 bases fit TRBD1. Germline V lookup: CDR1 MNHEY, CDR2 SMNVEV (reference sequence). Unmatched junction bases numbered 7, after V lost 0 bases and J lost 3 bases. The CDR3 is 16 amino acids. CDR3 residues: CASSLSIGTGHYEQYF. CDR3 nucleotide sequence: TGTGCCAGCAGTTTATCGATAGGGACAGGCCACTACGAGCAGTACTTC.

The J gene is TRBJ2-7, the V gene TRBV29-1; TRBD2 agrees at 8 bases. The CDR3 is 13 residues long. CDR1 and CDR2 from the germline V gene are SQVTM and ANQGSEA. Unmatched junction bases numbered 8, after V lost 4 bases and J lost 6 bases. For the CDR3, the DNA is TGCAGCGTTGTCGGGGCGGGAGGAGGCGAGCAGTACTTC. It is translated as CSVVGAGGGEQYF.

The chain uses TRBV20-1 and TRBJ1-5; the match to TRBD1 covers 8 bases. J gave up 5 bases and V 0 bases, and 9 bases lay outside the gene matches. Germline V lookup: CDR1 DFQATT, CDR2 SNEGSKA (reference sequence). CDR3 size: 16 residues. CDR3 sequence reads: CSARDLGQGGYQPQHF. In DNA, the CDR3 is TGCAGTGCTAGAGATCTTGGACAGGGAGGATATCAGCCCCAGCATTTT.

This clonotype showed up just a few times. V is TRBV20-1 and J is TRBJ2-7; the D is unclear. The germline V gene has CDR1 DFQATT and CDR2 SNEGSKA (reference sequence). V was trimmed by 0 bases and J by 3 bases, leaving 3 bases between them. The CDR3 is made up of 11 amino acids. DNA for the CDR3: TGCAGTGCTAGAGAAATCTACGAGCAGTACTTC. It yields the protein CSAREIYEQYF.

This clonotype was detected a few times. CDR3 nucleotides: TGTGCCAGCAGTTACTCGGGACCGGGACAGGGGCCAGCTAACTATGGCTACACCTTC. Its translation is CASSYSGPGQGPANYGYTF. The chain links TRBV6-2 or TRBV6-3 to TRBJ1-2; 10 nucleotides agree with TRBD1. V shed 0 bases, J shed 0 bases, and the junction held 10 bases outside the gene matches. CDR1 and CDR2 (germline): MNHEY, SVGEGT. This CDR3 spans 19 amino acids.

This clonotype was recorded a few times. This chain connects TRBV7-6 to TRBJ1-1; D remains ambiguous. CDR3 size: 14 residues. Germline V gene data show CDR1 as SGHVS and CDR2 as FNYEAQ. Trimming cost V 1 base and J 5 bases, with 11 bases left between them. The CDR3 reads CASSLDAGVTEAFF. CDR3 DNA sequence: TGTGCCAGCAGCTTAGACGCAGGAGTTACTGAAGCTTTCTTT.

J is TRBJ2-7 and V is TRBV9; TRBD2 agrees at 9 bases. The CDR3 covers 14 residues. Germline loops: CDR1 SGDLS, CDR2 YYNGEE. J was trimmed by 3 bases and V by 1 base; bases with no gene match: 2. CDR3 DNA sequence: TGTGCCAGCAGCGTAACTAGCGGGTTCTACGAGCAGTACTTC. It is translated as CASSVTSGFYEQYF.

This clonotype has only a few counts. This chain links TRBV7-2 with TRBJ1-5; possibly TRBD1 for D (5 bases). The V gene's germline CDR1 is SGHTA and CDR2 FQGNSA. The CDR3 contains 14 residues. Trimming removed 5 bases from V and 3 bases from J, with 11 bases in between. The CDR3 nucleotides read TGTGCCAGCAGCACTGACAGCTACAATCAGCCCCAGCATTTT. It yields the protein CASSTDSYNQPQHF.

This clonotype turned up a few times. The V call is TRBV7-8, the J call TRBJ2-3, with a tentative D call TRBD1 (6 bases). CDR1 and CDR2 from the germline V gene are SGHVS and FQNEAQ. The CDR3 is made up of 14 amino acids. The V and J ends lost 10 bases and 2 bases respectively, with 16 bases between them. CDR3 sequence: CATGTGPNTDTQYF. The CDR3 coding sequence is TGTGCCACCGGTACAGGGCCCAACACAGATACGCAGTATTTT.

This clonotype has just a few counts. The chain has TRBV18 and TRBJ2-1, with no clear D. This CDR3 contains 13 residues. Trimming stripped 5 bases from V and 9 bases from J, with 14 bases between. Germline CDR1 reads KGHSH; CDR2 reads LQKENI. This CDR3 is CASSSTAVGEQFF. Here the CDR3 DNA reads TGTGCCAGCTCATCTACGGCAGTTGGTGAGCAGTTCTTC.

This clonotype was seen more than once but under ten times. The chain joins TRBV7-9 to TRBJ1-1, with D tentatively TRBD1 (5 bases). This CDR3 is built from 14 residues. Germline lookup yields CDR1 SEHNR and CDR2 FQNEAQ (reference sequence). V lost 5 bases to trimming and J lost 1 base, with 11 bases between them. The CDR3: CASSPGPTNTEAFF. In nucleotides, the CDR3 is TGTGCCAGCAGCCCGGGACCTACGAACACTGAAGCTTTCTTT.

At least ten counts were recorded for this clonotype. V and J are TRBV7-6 and TRBJ2-7; D may correspond to TRBD1 or TRBD2 (5 bases each). The CDR3 is 13 residues long. V was clipped by 5 bases and J by 0 bases, with 8 bases between them. Looked up from germline, CDR1 is SGHVS and CDR2 is FNYEAQ. The CDR3 here is CASSRGVSYEQYF. The CDR3, as DNA: TGTGCCAGCAGCCGAGGGGTCTCCTACGAGCAGTACTTC.

The chain employs TRBV5-6 and TRBJ1-5, with TRBD1 as a possible D gene (5 bases). Trimming took 1 base from V and 6 from J, leaving 17 bases between them. Germline V lookup: CDR1 SGHDT, CDR2 YYEEEE. The CDR3 has 16 amino acids. CDR3 region: CASSLCDRQGCQPQHF. CDR3 coding DNA: TGTGCCAGCAGCTTGTGTGATCGGCAGGGATGTCAGCCCCAGCATTTT.

The chain is built from TRBV4-1 and TRBJ2-2; D possibly corresponds to TRBD1 (5 bases). Between the trimmed V and J ends, which lost 0 bases and 1 base, there was a span of 9 bases. The CDR3 spans 16 residues. Per the germline V gene, CDR1 is MGHRA and CDR2 is YSYEKL. The DNA for the CDR3 is TGCGCCAGCAGCCAAGAACCGACAGTGAACACCGGGGAGCTGTTTTTT. Amino acid sequence: CASSQEPTVNTGELFF.

The J gene is TRBJ2-1, the V gene TRBV7-9; D is unclear. CDR1 is SEHNR and CDR2 is FQNEAQ in the germline V gene (reference sequence). The CDR3 is 12 amino acids. The germline V and J ends were trimmed by 3 bases and 6 bases, with 6 bases remaining between them. The CDR3, as DNA: TGTGCCAGCAGCTTTGGCAGCAATGAGCAGTTCTTC. Its protein product is CASSFGSNEQFF. Full variable domain (outside the CDR3, taken from reference TRBV7-9 and TRBJ2-1): DTGVSQNPRHKITKRGQNVTFRCDPISEHNRLYWYRQTLGQGPEFLTYFQNEAQLEKSRLLSDRFSAERPKGSFSTLEIQRTEQGDSAMYLCASSFGSNEQFFGPGTRLTVL.

The chain recombines TRBV2 with TRBJ2-2; D perhaps matches TRBD2 (6 bases). This CDR3 contains 16 residues. V was clipped by 5 bases and J by 3 bases, with 16 bases between them. The V gene's germline CDR1 is SNHLY and CDR2 FYNNEI. The CDR3 sequence is CASSLYHGGHTGELFF. In DNA form, the CDR3 reads TGTGCCAGCAGTCTTTACCACGGGGGACACACCGGGGAGCTGTTTTTT.

There are many counts of this clonotype. The chain uses TRBV29-1 and TRBJ2-2; no firm D call. This CDR3 has 11 amino acids. Germline CDR1 is SQVTM and CDR2 is ANQGSEA. Trimming left V 7 bases short and J 6 bases short, with 9 bases between. As DNA, the CDR3 is TGCAGCGCGATTACGGCCGGGGAGCTGTTTTTT. Protein product: CSAITAGELFF.

This clonotype has only a few counts. The chain carries TRBV5-1 and TRBJ2-7, with D tentatively TRBD1 or TRBD2 (5 bases each). Germline V lookup: CDR1 SGHRS, CDR2 YFSETQ. The germline V and J ends were trimmed by 4 bases and 3 bases, with 14 bases remaining between them. The CDR3 extends over 14 amino acids. The CDR3 sequence: CASSDGQGSYEQYF. DNA of the CDR3: TGCGCCAGCAGCGACGGACAAGGGAGCTACGAGCAGTACTTC.

The chain couples TRBV20-1 to TRBJ2-3; D gene ambiguous. Germline V gene lookup returns CDR1 DFQATT and CDR2 SNEGSKA (reference sequence). Between the trimmed V and J ends, which lost 3 bases and 0 bases, there was a span of 16 bases. This CDR3 has 16 amino acids. CDR3 DNA: TGCAGTGCTAGCCCCACAGCAGACACTAGCACAGATACGCAGTATTTT. Translation: CSASPTADTSTDTQYF.